This T cell receptor (beta chain) originates from a study of blood T cell repertoires in COVID-19. Study as a whole: Spain, Italy and the United States supplied samples that represented acute and convalescent COVID-19. T cells, B-cell-depleted T cells, or PBMCs supplied cDNA or gDNA.

This clone has just a few counts. Seattle researchers signed up patients amid active infection and tracked them longitudinally. In the source study's methods: The authors estimated nucleated cell counts from reference gene primer amplification. Libraries were prepared by immunoSEQ multiplex PCR; TCRdb keeps only in-frame clonotypes and omits some of them. That table furnishes V, J and clone size, whereas the DNA furnished D and trimming. The sample gives about 140,000 clones, about 87% of which show up once; 2.5% is in the top ten. The sequenced sample consisted of peripheral blood. This receptor was taken from a human donor with COVID-19, enrolled during active disease. The donor label of this sample is uncertain.

CDR3 region: CASSITRGRGYGYTF. The CDR3 DNA reads as TGTGCCAGCAGCATAACTCGGGGCAGGGGCTATGGCTACACCTTC. The V gene is TRBV27, the J gene TRBJ1-2; D may be TRBD1 (6 bases). V was clipped by 6 bases and J by 4 bases, with 18 bases between them. The V gene's germline CDR1 is MNHEY and CDR2 SMNVEV (reference sequence). This CDR3 contains 15 residues.